This T cell receptor beta chain appears in the sequencing data of a study of cytomegalovirus exposure and HLA in healthy donors. The germline V gene encodes CDR1 SNHLY and CDR2 FYNNEI. The CDR3 runs to 13 residues. Trimming pared 6 bases from V and 6 bases from J, leaving 15 bases between. Generated by immunoSEQ multiplex PCR, the TCRdb table keeps only in-frame clones and is missing some. The table has about 160,000 clones, approximately 96% seen once. Study results and limitations: Reportedly, cytomegalovirus status was diagnosed with high sensitivity and specificity.

A word on this clone: Its matching antigen is unknown.

J is TRBJ2-7 and V is TRBV2; TRBD1 might be the D (6 bases). The receptor's source is a woman younger than 30 in good health and CMV-seronegative. The sample consisted of PBMCs. CDR3 coding DNA: TGTGCCAGCAGCGCTAGGGGGATAGCCGAGCAGTACTTC. Its protein product is CASSARGIAEQYF.